Presented here are 22 T cell receptor beta chains from one specimen sequenced in a study of CD8 T cells in ankylosing spondylitis. These receptors' targets are unknown. In TCRdb, the 5' RACE reads were re-called with MiXCR into one record per CDR3 protein. The sample lists fewer than 650,000 distinct CDR3 sequences, roughly 12% occurring once. Findings of the study overall: Blood from ankylosing spondylitis patients appeared to carry a characteristic eight-variant TCR beta motif.

Sequencing input: blood, either unsorted or a sorted T cell fraction (not recorded which). The receptor set was obtained from a male donor with ankylosing spondylitis.

V usage is TRBV7-2 and J usage is TRBJ2-3; 7 positions agree with TRBD1. The CDR3 totals 14 residues. Trimming at V came to 8 bases and at J to 1 base, leaving 6 bases not matched to a gene. CDR1 and CDR2 (germline): SGHTA, FQGNSA. CDR3 in DNA: TGTGCCAGCGGAAGGGGGCCTGGCACAGATACGCAGTATTTT. Translating it yields CASGRGPGTDTQYF.

The CDR3 is CASSQHGQGDYNEQFF. The CDR3 DNA reads as TGTGCCAGCAGCCAACACGGACAGGGGGACTACAATGAGCAGTTCTTC. The gene calls are TRBV3-1 and TRBJ2-1; 10 bases line up with TRBD1. This CDR3 region has 16 residues. Germline V gene data show CDR1 as LGHDT and CDR2 as YNNKEL (reference sequence). The trim removed 2 bases at V and 3 bases at J, leaving 4 bases unmatched.

This chain connects TRBV6-4 to TRBJ2-1, with a possible D match to TRBD2 (6 bases). Trimming pared 2 bases from V and 0 bases from J, leaving 11 bases between. The CDR3 is 16 residues long. Germline V gene lookup returns CDR1 MRHNA and CDR2 SNTAGT. The CDR3 region is CASSDRGRVSYNEQFF. As DNA, the CDR3 is TGTGCCAGCAGTGACCGGGGGAGAGTCTCCTACAATGAGCAGTTCTTC.

The rearrangement links TRBV7-2 to TRBJ2-4; 9 bases are shared with TRBD2. CDR3 length equals 14 residues. V trimming: 2 bases; J trimming: 8 bases; junction bases outside the gene matches: 4. Germline V gene sequence: CDR1 SGHTA, CDR2 FQGNSA. CDR3 in DNA: TGTGCCAGCAGCTTAATGGCGGGAGGGGACATTCAGTACTTC. This translates into CASSLMAGGDIQYF.

V usage is TRBV18 and J usage is TRBJ2-1; 7 bases align to TRBD2. V was pared by 4 bases and J by 6 bases, with 18 bases of the junction left unmatched. The CDR3 covers 18 residues. From germline, CDR1 is KGHSH and CDR2 LQKENI. CDR3 nucleotide sequence: TGTGCCAGCTCACAAACCACCCAAGGGGCTAGCGGAGGCAATGAGCAGTTCTTC. Translating it yields CASSQTTQGASGGNEQFF.

V and J are TRBV29-1 and TRBJ2-1; 14 positions agree with TRBD2. Germline V gives CDR1 SQVTM, CDR2 ANQGSEA. The CDR3 contains 14 residues. Trimming removed 7 bases from V and 10 bases from J; junction bases left unmatched: 9. This chain's CDR3 is CSATGLAGVQEQFF. CDR3 DNA sequence: TGCAGCGCCACGGGACTAGCGGGAGTTCAGGAGCAGTTCTTC.

This clonotype was observed a handful of times. This chain links TRBV2 with TRBJ2-1; 7 nucleotides match TRBD2. The length of the CDR3 is 16 residues. Germline trimming cut 7 bases from V and 8 bases from J; bases unmatched to any gene: 17. Germline V lookup: CDR1 SNHLY, CDR2 FYNNEI. CDR3 sequence (DNA): TGTGCCAGCACCCAACCCCAGCGGGAAGAGTTGGATGAGCAGTTCTTC. This gives the protein CASTQPQREELDEQFF.

The chain links TRBV29-1 to TRBJ2-7, with 7 bases that match TRBD2. Germline CDR1 and CDR2: SQVTM and ANQGSEA. V shed 4 bases, J shed 8 bases, and the junction held 5 bases outside the gene matches. The CDR3 runs to 11 residues. CDR3 loop: CSVVASGKQYF. CDR3 nucleotide sequence: TGCAGCGTTGTGGCTAGCGGTAAGCAGTACTTC.

The chain is built from TRBV24-1 and TRBJ2-2; no clear D. The germline CDR1 and CDR2 sequences are KGHDR and SFDVKD. The CDR3 contains 15 residues. Between the trimmed V and J ends, which lost 4 bases and 5 bases, there was a span of 13 bases. The CDR3 reads CATSDRTTDTGELFF. CDR3 in DNA: TGTGCCACCAGTGACCGCACGACGGATACCGGGGAGCTGTTTTTT.

Ten or more counts support this clonotype. The chain uses TRBV10-3 and TRBJ2-1; tentatively, D is TRBD1 or TRBD2 (5 bases each). Germline V gives CDR1 ENHRY, CDR2 SYGVKD. Trimming removed 7 bases at V and 10 bases at J, with 17 bases between. This CDR3 contains 13 residues. The CDR3 here is CAIKGKGTDEQFF. The CDR3, as DNA: TGTGCCATCAAGGGGAAAGGGACCGACGAGCAGTTCTTC.

The chain couples TRBV20-1 to TRBJ2-2; the D is unclear. CDR1 and CDR2 (germline): DFQATT, SNEGSKA (reference sequence). CDR3 length equals 13 residues. The V end lost 1 base, the J end lost 6 bases, and 9 bases lay between the germline ends. This CDR3 is CSARGHIPGELFF. The CDR3 nucleotides read TGCAGTGCTAGAGGACATATCCCCGGGGAGCTGTTTTTT.

With respect to this clonotype: This clone may be a read error of a much larger clone one base away. The rearrangement links TRBV7-6 to TRBJ2-5, with TRBD2 matching over 8 bases. Germline assignment: CDR1 SGHVS and CDR2 FNYEAQ. With 5 bases clipped from V and 7 bases from J, the junction kept 6 bases outside the gene matches. The CDR3 length is 13 residues. As DNA, the CDR3 is TGTGCCAGCAGCCCGGGACTAGAGGGGACCCAGTACTTC. Translation gives CASSPGLEGTQYF.

This clonotype was recorded at least ten times. V is TRBV5-1 and J is TRBJ2-3; D not resolved. The V gene lost 4 bases and the J gene lost 1 base, with 7 bases spanning the gap. CDR1 is SGHRS, CDR2 YFSETQ, per germline. The CDR3 runs to 13 residues. This CDR3 is CASSRYRTDTQYF. The CDR3 DNA sequence: TGCGCCAGCAGCCGGTACCGCACAGATACGCAGTATTTT.

In this sample, this clonotype turned up a few times. The chain has TRBV14 and TRBJ2-6; a weak D match, TRBD1 (6 bases). The V end lost 4 bases, the J end lost 0 bases, and 13 bases lay between the germline ends. The CDR3 loop spans 17 amino acids. The germline gives CDR1 SGHDN, CDR2 FVKESK. In DNA, the CDR3 is TGTGCCAGCAGCCTCAGACAGGCCCCCTCTGGGGCCAACGTCCTGACTTTC. Translating gives CASSLRQAPSGANVLTF.

This rearrangement joins TRBV20-1 to TRBJ2-3; 12 bases are a match to TRBD2. The junction had 5 bases not matched to a gene; V was cut back by 3 bases and J by 1 base. The CDR3 covers 16 residues. CDR1 and CDR2 from the germline V gene are DFQATT and SNEGSKA (reference sequence). The CDR3 DNA reads TGCAGTGCTAGTGGACTAGCGGGAACGGGCACAGATACGCAGTATTTT. It specifies CSASGLAGTGTDTQYF.

Many counts were recorded for this clonotype. The J gene is TRBJ1-5, the V gene TRBV12-3 or TRBV12-4, with 8 bases aligning to TRBD1. V dropped 5 bases and J dropped 5; count of bases not matched to a gene: 8. There are 15 residues in the CDR3. CDR3 DNA sequence: TGTGCCAGCAGTCACACCCCACAGGGGGATCAGCCCCAGCATTTT. Translation: CASSHTPQGDQPQHF.

This clonotype was seen more than once but under ten times. The gene calls are TRBV10-3 and TRBJ2-3, with 8 bases lining up with TRBD2. The CDR3 is 15 residues long. Germline assignment: CDR1 ENHRY and CDR2 SYGVKD. V was clipped by 2 bases and J by 4 bases; unmatched bases: 5. CDR3 amino acids: CAISEAGAGADTQYF. In DNA, the CDR3 is TGTGCCATCAGTGAGGCGGGAGCGGGGGCAGATACGCAGTATTTT.

V gene TRBV7-8 combines with J gene TRBJ2-1, with 7 bases fitting TRBD2. CDR1 SGHVS and CDR2 FQNEAQ come from the germline V gene. The CDR3 totals 16 residues. The V and J ends lost 5 bases and 7 bases, in that order; junction bases with no gene match: 14. The CDR3 DNA follows: TGTGCCAGCAGCACTGACGGGAGGATGGGGTGGAATGAGCAGTTCTTC. It is translated as CASSTDGRMGWNEQFF.

This clonotype has only a few counts. This chain connects TRBV13 to TRBJ2-2; no reliable D call. The germline CDR1 and CDR2 sequences are PRHDT and FYEKMQ (reference sequence). Trimming removed 0 bases at V and 7 bases at J, with 6 bases between. The CDR3 consists of 13 residues. The CDR3 DNA follows: TGTGCCAGCAGCTTAGGCCGAATCGGGGAGCTGTTTTTT. Protein sequence: CASSLGRIGELFF.

The rearrangement links TRBV5-1 to TRBJ2-3; TRBD1 or TRBD2 may be the D gene (5 bases each). Germline V gene lookup returns CDR1 SGHRS and CDR2 YFSETQ. Trimming removed 4 bases from V and 6 bases from J, with 21 bases in between. This CDR3 has 16 residues. Here the CDR3 reads CASSTTRGGGWDTQYF. CDR3 nucleotides: TGCGCCAGCAGCACCACAAGGGGCGGAGGCTGGGATACGCAGTATTTT.

The V call is TRBV7-6, the J call TRBJ2-1; D might be TRBD2 (6 bases). This CDR3 comprises 16 residues. The V end lost 5 bases, the J end lost 0 bases, and 14 bases lay between the germline ends. CDR1 is SGHVS and CDR2 is FNYEAQ in the germline V gene. The CDR3 sequence: CASSPLTRGSYNEQFF. The CDR3, as DNA: TGTGCCAGCAGCCCCTTGACGCGGGGCTCCTACAATGAGCAGTTCTTC.

The genes are TRBV20-1 and TRBJ1-2; 9 bases agree with TRBD1. Germline CDR1 and CDR2: DFQATT and SNEGSKA (reference sequence). V gave up 6 bases and J gave up 1 base; unmatched junction bases: 6. This CDR3 comprises 14 residues. As DNA, the CDR3 is TGCAGTGCGGGCGACAGGGGGAATAACTATGGCTACACCTTC. Its protein product is CSAGDRGNNYGYTF.